This T cell receptor beta chain stems from a study of cytomegalovirus exposure and HLA in healthy donors. Study at large: T cells numbering around 190 million yielded some 110 million unique TCR beta sequences in an earlier analysis. Of about 390 genotyped donors, roughly 80% grouped in the Caucasian-associated ancestry cluster. General study results and limits: As a later analysis revealed, the rate of TCR association differed by HLA locus, with DRB1 most and HLA-C fewest.

A multiplex PCR was run with 60 Vbeta primers and 13 Jbeta primers. Data came from immunoSEQ multiplex PCR; TCRdb stores just in-frame clones and leaves some out. Recorded for this sample: roughly 120,000 clones. A remark on this clone: Its antigen is currently unknown.

The V and J ends lost 7 bases and 5 bases respectively, with 15 bases between them. Germline V CDR1 and CDR2: MDHEN, SYDVKM. The CDR3 length is 14 residues. This clonotype was obtained from a man younger than 35 in good health and CMV-seronegative. The specimen was PBMCs. The rearrangement links TRBV28 to TRBJ1-5; D gene unclear. The CDR3 nucleotides read TGTGCCAGCATCCCGGGAGGCGAGGATCAGCCCCAGCATTTT. Translated, it gives CASIPGGEDQPQHF. The full variable domain, completed using reference TRBV28 and TRBJ1-5, is DVKVTQSSRYLVKRTGEKVFLECVQDMDHENMFWYRQDPGLGLRLIYFSYDVKMKEKGDIPEGYSVSREKKERFSLILESASTNQTSMYLCASIPGGEDQPQHFGDGTRLSIL.